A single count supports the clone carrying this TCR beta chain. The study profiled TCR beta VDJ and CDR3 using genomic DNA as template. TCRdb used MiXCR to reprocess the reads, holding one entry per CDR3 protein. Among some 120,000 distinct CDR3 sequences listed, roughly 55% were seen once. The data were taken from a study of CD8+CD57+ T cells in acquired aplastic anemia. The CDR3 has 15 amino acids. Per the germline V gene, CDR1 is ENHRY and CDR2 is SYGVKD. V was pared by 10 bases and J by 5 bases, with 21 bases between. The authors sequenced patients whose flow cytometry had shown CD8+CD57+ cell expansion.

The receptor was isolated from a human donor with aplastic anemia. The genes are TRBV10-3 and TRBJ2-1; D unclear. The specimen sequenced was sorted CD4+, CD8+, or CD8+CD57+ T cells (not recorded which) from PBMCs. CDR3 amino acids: CASSPSLTPNNEQFF. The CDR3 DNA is TGTGCCAGTAGTCCCAGCCTTACCCCTAACAATGAGCAGTTCTTC.